This TCR beta chain was sequenced in a study of blood T cell repertoires in COVID-19. Overall study context: Acute-phase and convalescent COVID-19 samples originated in the United States, Italy and Spain. PBMCs, B-cell-depleted T cells, or T cells provided the cDNA or gDNA that made up the material.

V lost 0 bases, J lost 5 bases, and 12 bases lay in between. This CDR3 has 14 amino acids. Germline assignment: CDR1 SGDLS and CDR2 YYNGEE. This clone is a singleton in its sample. Authors' processing steps: Counts of nucleated cells, estimated from reference gene primer amplification, were obtained. The method was immunoSEQ multiplex PCR; TCRdb's version includes in-frame clones alone and lacks a portion of them. The V and J calls and clone size come from that table; D and trimming were worked out from the DNA. The sample consists of over 90,000 clones, about 88% of them appearing once. The chain joins TRBV9 to TRBJ2-7, with a possible D match to TRBD1 (6 bases). The sequence came from a man over 45 with active or convalescent COVID-19. The source material was peripheral blood. The CDR3 sequence: CASSVANRVDEQYF. The CDR3, as DNA: TGTGCCAGCAGCGTAGCCAACAGGGTCGACGAGCAGTACTTC.